This T cell receptor (beta chain) originates from a study of chemoradiotherapy in HPV16-positive cancers (dated by TCRdb to 2022 to 2024). General notes on the study: Functional T-cell assays on cells from a couple of HPV16-positive patients defined candidate HPV-specific T-cell clones and common TCR motifs. The study asked whether T-cell immunity against the HPV oncoproteins E6 and E7 changes during chemoradiotherapy and whether it affects survival. The candidate HPV-specific TCRs and motifs were subsequently tracked in TCR repertoires obtained from 86 patients with HPV-related cancers.

The library was built by means of the immunoSEQ multiplex PCR assay. The table was pulled from immuneACCESS by TCRdb, which kept in-frame rearrangements only. Such tables lose some clones; where checked, under half of the loss comes from unresolved V genes, and the rest has no known cause. The sample includes tens of thousands of clones, with 70% to 90% observed a single time. Roughly 4.4% of the sample lies in the top ten. Repertoires were sampled multiple times during chemoradiotherapy, which allowed clonal expansion in the tumor microenvironment to be followed. In regard to this clone: Its cognate antigen has yet to be identified. No clone much larger than this one lies a single base away; base qualities are absent.

Points the paper makes about the study in general: In HPV16-positive patients, expansion of HPV-responsive T cells during chemoradiotherapy was associated with improved recurrence-free survival. The functional definition of HPV-specific T cells was derived from only a couple of HPV16-positive patients, and the survival association was reported for HPV16-positive patients. Expansion of candidate HPV-specific clones and E7-related TCR motifs was observed in the tumor microenvironment during treatment, whereas no such expansion was observed for non-HPV-specific T cells.

The material sequenced was blood, taken from a patient who underwent chemoradiotherapy. This TCR derives from a human donor with HPV-associated anogenital cancer.

The CDR3 in this case is CASSYSTGTSYEQYF. The DNA sequence is as follows: TGTGCCAGCAGTTACTCTACCGGGACTTCCTACGAGCAGTACTTC. Here the chain combines TRBV6-5 and TRBJ2-7; the D segment could be TRBD2, given 6 matching bases. CDR1 MNHEY and CDR2 SVGAGI were looked up in the germline V gene. The germline ends are 10 bases apart after V is trimmed by 0 bases and J by 1 base. Measured from the cysteine to the phenylalanine, the CDR3 is 15 residues long. Just CDR3 DNA is preserved here, 45 bases in frame from base 1.